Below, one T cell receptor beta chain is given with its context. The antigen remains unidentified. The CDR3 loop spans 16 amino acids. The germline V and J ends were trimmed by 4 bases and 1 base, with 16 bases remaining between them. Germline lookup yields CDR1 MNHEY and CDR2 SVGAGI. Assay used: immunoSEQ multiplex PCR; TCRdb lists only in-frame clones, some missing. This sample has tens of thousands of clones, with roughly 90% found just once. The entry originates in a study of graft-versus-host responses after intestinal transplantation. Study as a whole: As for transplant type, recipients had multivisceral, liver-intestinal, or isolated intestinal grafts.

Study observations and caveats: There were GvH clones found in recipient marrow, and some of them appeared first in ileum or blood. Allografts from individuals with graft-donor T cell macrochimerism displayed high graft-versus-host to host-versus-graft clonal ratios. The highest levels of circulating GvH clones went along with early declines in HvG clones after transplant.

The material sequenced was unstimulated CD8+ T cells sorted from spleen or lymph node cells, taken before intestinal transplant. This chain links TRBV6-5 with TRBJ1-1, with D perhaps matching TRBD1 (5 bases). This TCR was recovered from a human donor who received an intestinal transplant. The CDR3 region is CASSLYRPRRNTEAFF. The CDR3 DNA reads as TGTGCCAGCAGTTTATACAGGCCCCGCAGGAACACTGAAGCTTTCTTT.